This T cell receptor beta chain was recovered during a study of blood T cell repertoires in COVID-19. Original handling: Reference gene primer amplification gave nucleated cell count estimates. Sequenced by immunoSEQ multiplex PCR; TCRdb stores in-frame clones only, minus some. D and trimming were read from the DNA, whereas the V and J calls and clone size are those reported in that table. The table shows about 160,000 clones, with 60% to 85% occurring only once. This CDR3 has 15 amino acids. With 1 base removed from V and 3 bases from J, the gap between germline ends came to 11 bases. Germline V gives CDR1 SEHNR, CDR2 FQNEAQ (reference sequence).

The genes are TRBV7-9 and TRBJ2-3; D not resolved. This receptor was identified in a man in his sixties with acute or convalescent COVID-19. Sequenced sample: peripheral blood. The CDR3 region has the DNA TGTGCCAGCAGCTTAGAGACGGGTCCGACAGATACGCAGTATTTT. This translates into CASSLETGPTDTQYF.